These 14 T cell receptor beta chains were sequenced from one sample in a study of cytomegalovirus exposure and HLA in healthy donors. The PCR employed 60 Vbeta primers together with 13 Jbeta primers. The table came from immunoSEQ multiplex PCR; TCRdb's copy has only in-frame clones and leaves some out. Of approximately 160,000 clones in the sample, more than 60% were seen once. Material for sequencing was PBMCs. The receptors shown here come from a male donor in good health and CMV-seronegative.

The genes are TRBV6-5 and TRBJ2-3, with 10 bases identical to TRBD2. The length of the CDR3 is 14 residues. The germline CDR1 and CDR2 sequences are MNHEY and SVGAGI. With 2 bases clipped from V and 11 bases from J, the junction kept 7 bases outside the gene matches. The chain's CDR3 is CASSYLAGAWRQYF. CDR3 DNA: TGTGCCAGCAGTTACCTAGCGGGGGCGTGGCGGCAGTATTTT.

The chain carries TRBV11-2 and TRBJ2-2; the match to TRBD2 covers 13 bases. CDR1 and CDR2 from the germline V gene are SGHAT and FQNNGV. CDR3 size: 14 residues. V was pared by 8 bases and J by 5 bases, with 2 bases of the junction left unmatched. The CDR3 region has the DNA TGTGCCAGCGGACTAGCGGGAGCGACCGGGGAGCTGTTTTTT. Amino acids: CASGLAGATGELFF. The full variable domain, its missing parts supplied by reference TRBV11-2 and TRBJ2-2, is EAGVAQSPRYKIIEKRQSVAFWCNPISGHATLYWYQQILGQGPKLLIQFQNNGVVDDSQLPKDRFSAERLKGVDSTLKIQPAKLEDSAVYLCASGLAGATGELFFGEGSRLTVL.

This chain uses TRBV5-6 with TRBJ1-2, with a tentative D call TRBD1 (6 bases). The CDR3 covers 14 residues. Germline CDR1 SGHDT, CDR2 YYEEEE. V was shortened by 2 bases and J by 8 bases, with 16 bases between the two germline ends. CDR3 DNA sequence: TGTGCCAGCAGCTTTCCAGGGGAAGGATACGGCTACACCTTC. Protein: CASSFPGEGYGYTF.

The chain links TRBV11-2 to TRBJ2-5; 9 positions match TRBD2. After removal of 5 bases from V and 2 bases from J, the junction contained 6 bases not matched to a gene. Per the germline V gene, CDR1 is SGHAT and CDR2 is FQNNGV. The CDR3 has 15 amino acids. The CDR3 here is CASSEGTSPQETQYF. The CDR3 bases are TGTGCCAGCAGCGAGGGGACTAGCCCACAAGAGACCCAGTACTTC. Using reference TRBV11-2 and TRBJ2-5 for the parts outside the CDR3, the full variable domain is EAGVAQSPRYKIIEKRQSVAFWCNPISGHATLYWYQQILGQGPKLLIQFQNNGVVDDSQLPKDRFSAERLKGVDSTLKIQPAKLEDSAVYLCASSEGTSPQETQYFGPGTRLLVL.

CDR3 region: CASSRYLSGKNEQFF. CDR3 nucleotide sequence: TGCGCCAGCAGCCGTTATCTTAGCGGGAAGAATGAGCAGTTCTTC. The chain combines TRBV4-3 with TRBJ2-1, with 8 bases fitting TRBD2. From germline, CDR1 is LGHNA and CDR2 YSLEER. The CDR3 runs to 15 residues. V shed 4 bases and J 7 bases; nucleotides not matched to a gene: 9.

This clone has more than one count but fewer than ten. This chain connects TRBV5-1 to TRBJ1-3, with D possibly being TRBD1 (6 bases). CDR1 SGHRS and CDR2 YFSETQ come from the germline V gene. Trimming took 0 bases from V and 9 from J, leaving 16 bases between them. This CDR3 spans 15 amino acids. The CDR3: CASSLEGTKGATIYF. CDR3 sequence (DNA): TGCGCCAGCAGCTTGGAAGGGACAAAAGGGGCCACCATATATTTT.

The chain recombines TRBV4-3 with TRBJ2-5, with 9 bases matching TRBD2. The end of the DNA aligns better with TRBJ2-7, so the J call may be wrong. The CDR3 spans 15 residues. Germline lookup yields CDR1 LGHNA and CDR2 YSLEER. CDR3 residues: CASSQGLAGKYEQYF. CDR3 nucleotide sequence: TGCGCCAGCAGCCAAGGGCTAGCGGGAAAGTACGAGCAGTACTTC.

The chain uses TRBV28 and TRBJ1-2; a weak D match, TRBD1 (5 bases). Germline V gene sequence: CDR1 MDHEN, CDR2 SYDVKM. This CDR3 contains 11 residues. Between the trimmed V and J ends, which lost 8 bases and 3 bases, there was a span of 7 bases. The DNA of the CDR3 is TGTGCCAGCCAGGGTTACTATGGCTACACCTTC. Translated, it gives CASQGYYGYTF.

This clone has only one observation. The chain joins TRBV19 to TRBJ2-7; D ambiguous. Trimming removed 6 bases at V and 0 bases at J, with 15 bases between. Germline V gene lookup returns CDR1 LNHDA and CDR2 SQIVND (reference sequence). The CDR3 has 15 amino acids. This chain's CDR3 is CASSVRLTASYEQYF. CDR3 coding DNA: TGTGCCAGTAGCGTCAGGCTAACAGCCTCCTACGAGCAGTACTTC.

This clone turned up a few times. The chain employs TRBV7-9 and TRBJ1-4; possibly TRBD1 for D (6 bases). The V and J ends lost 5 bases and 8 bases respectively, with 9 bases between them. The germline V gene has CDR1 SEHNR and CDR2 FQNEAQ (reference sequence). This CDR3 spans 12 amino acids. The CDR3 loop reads CASSTGSEKLFF. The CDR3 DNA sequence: TGTGCCAGCAGCACAGGGAGCGAAAAACTGTTTTTT.

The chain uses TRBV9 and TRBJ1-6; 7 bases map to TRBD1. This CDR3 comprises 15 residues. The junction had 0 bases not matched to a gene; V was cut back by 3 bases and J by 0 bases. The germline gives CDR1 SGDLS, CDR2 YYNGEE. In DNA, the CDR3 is TGTGCCAGCAGCGCAGGGGGCTCCTATAATTCACCCCTCCACTTT. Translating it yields CASSAGGSYNSPLHF. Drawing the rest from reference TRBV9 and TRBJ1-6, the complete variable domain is DSGVTQTPKHLITATGQRVTLRCSPRSGDLSVYWYQQSLDQGLQFLIQYYNGEERAKGNILERFSAQQFPDLHSELNLSSLELGDSALYFCASSAGGSYNSPLHFGNGTRLTVT.

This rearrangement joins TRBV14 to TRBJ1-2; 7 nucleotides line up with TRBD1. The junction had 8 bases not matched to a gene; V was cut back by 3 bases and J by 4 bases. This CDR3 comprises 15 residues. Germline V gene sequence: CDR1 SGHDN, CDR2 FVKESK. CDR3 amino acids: CASSHRQGKPYGYTF. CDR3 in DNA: TGTGCCAGCAGCCATCGACAGGGAAAGCCCTATGGCTACACCTTC.

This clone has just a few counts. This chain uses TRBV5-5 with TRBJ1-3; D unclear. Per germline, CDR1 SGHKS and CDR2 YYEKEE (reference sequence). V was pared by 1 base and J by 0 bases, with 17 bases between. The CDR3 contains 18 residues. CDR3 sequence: CASSLRGDTSISGNTIYF. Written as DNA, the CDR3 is TGTGCCAGCAGCTTGCGTGGTGACACATCAATCTCTGGAAACACCATATATTTT.

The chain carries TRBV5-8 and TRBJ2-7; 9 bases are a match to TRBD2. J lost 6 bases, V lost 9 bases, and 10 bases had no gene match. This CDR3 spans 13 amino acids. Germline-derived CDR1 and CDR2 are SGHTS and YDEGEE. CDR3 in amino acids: CATPSGILAEQYF. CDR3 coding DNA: TGTGCCACTCCTAGCGGGATTCTAGCCGAGCAGTACTTC.